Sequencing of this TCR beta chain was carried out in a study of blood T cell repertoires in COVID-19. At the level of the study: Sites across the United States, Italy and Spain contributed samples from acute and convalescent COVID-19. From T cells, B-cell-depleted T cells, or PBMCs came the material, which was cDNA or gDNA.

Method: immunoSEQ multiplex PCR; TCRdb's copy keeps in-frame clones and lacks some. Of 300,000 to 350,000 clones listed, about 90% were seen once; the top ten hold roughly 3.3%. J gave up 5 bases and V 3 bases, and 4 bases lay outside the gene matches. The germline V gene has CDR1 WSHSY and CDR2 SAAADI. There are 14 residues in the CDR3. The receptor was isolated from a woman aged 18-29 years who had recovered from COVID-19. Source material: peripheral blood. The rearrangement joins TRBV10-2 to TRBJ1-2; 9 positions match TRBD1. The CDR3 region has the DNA TGCGCCAGCAGTGAAGTTGGGACAGGGTATGGCTACACCTTC. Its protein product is CASSEVGTGYGYTF.